These T cell receptor beta chains were read from a single sample in a study of shared clonotypes between healthy human individuals. Sequenced by immunoSEQ multiplex PCR; TCRdb stores in-frame clones only, minus some. Here the sample spans 650,000 to 750,000 clones, less than 80% being singletons. The sequenced material came from memory CD4+ T cells sorted from blood. The receptors derive from a woman in her 30s in good health. The conserved cysteine and the conserved F or W are not part of the CDR3 here.

v_call cdr3_length cdr3_aa
TRBV9 13 ASSARQGNTGELF
TRBV30 14 ACSSGLSSSGNTIY
TRBV6-5 12 ASSYREGTYEQY
TRBV5-1 12 ASSLAGREFEQY
TRBV5-1 12 ASSPHPGQDYRY
TRBV7-9 11 ASSLRDVDEQF
TRBV7-2 11 ASSRRDAGELF
TRBV18 9 ASSANGEQY
TRBV19 13 ASSIRTNPDNEQF
TRBV5-1 11 ASRLAEYNEQF
TRBV2 11 ASTKGLNTEAF
TRBV19 15 ASSPNGLARPTDTQY
TRBV5-4 9 ASSTVYEQF
TRBV30 11 AWSTGMLNEQF
TRBV5-1 14 ASSLEGRQDTDTQY
TRBV28 17 ASSSLGGLAHLDSYEQY
TRBV7-3 12 ASKEDGLTDTQY
TRBV6-5 12 ASSYKGTGNTIY
TRBV13 13 ASSFKRADAYEQY
TRBV28 13 ASRPPDRAIDTQY
TRBV6-1 14 ASSVAGGSTQETQY
TRBV28 13 ASSFLWGGTYEQY
TRBV7-9 13 ASSFGASDHNEQF
TRBV11-2 10 ASSSNEDEQY
TRBV7-2 12 ASTPGSGTGELF
TRBV28 14 ASSLRRGYSNQPQH
TRBV5-6 14 ASSQPLGQGSYGYT
TRBV10-2 12 ASVAGVSTDTQY